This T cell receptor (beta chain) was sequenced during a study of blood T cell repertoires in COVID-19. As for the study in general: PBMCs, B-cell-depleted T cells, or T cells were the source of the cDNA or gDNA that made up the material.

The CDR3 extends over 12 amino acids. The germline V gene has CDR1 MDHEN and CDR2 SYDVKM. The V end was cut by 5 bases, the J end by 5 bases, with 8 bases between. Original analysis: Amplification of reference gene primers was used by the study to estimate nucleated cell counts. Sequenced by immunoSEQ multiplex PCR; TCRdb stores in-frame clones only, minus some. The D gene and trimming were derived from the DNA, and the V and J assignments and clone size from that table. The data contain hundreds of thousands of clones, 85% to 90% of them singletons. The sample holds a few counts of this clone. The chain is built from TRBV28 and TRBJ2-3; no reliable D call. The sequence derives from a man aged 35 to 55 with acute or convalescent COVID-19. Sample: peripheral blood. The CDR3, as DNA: TGTGCCAGCAGTCTCTCGGTAGATACGCAGTATTTT. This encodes CASSLSVDTQYF.